Detailed here is one T cell receptor (beta chain). In this sample, this clone turned up a few times. Its antigen is not yet known. There are no base qualities to consult, and no much larger clone falls within one base. The data stem from a study of CD8+ T cells in alopecia areata (dated by TCRdb to the late 2010s). In the study overall: The treated patients took part in an open-label pilot trial in which moderate-to-severe alopecia areata was treated with oral tofacitinib at 5 to 10 mg twice daily. High-throughput TCRbeta sequencing was used to examine T cell clonal expansion in alopecia areata in both the C3H/HeJ mouse model and human patients. Scalp tissue and sorted CD4+ and CD8+ peripheral blood T cells from patchy and totalis/universalis alopecia areata patients and from healthy controls were covered by human TCRbeta sequencing. Tofacitinib was administered for 6 to 18 months, and 6 months of follow-up off drug were then conducted to assess delayed response and recurrence. TCRbeta CDR3 regions were amplified by immunoSEQ multiplex PCR with 35 Vbeta forward and 13 Jbeta reverse primers. Clonality in the scalp was compared among normal scalp (n=4), patchy alopecia areata scalp (n=8), and alopecia totalis/universalis scalp (n=8). Tofacitinib-treated patients had biopsies at baseline and at 4 and 24 weeks of treatment, with a later scalp biopsy in several patients. In treated patients, disease severity was measured using the SALT score, which gives the percentage of scalp surface area affected. RNA was obtained with the PAXgene miRNA kit for fixed scalp, the miRNeasy kit for PBMCs, and the RNeasy kit for mouse skin.

In the paper's terms, the time point label means: about four weeks on oral tofacitinib. The treatment or condition label, as the study defines it: oral pan-JAK inhibitor, 5-10 mg twice daily. Lesional scalp punch biopsies and peripheral blood were obtained from alopecia areata patients. PBMCs were separated by density centrifugation and stained for CD3, CD4 and CD8, after which CD4+ and CD8+ T cells were sorted on a FACSAria. The protocol used for the library was the immunoSEQ multiplex PCR assay. To provide template for TCR sequencing, every sample had RNA extracted and reverse transcribed into cDNA. SuperScript III was used for first-strand cDNA synthesis, primed with a 2:1 mix of oligo-dT and random hexamers. Amplification bias was assessed with a synthetic immune receptor repertoire, and residual bias was removed computationally. Under the source paper's analysis protocol: Raw reads were preprocessed to remove errors, and CDR3 was defined according to IMGT conventions as the region from the conserved cysteine to phenylalanine. Clonality was calculated as 1 minus Shannon entropy normalized by log2 of the number of productive unique TCRs. CD4 or CD8 identity of scalp clones was inferred by cross-referencing scalp TCRbeta sequences with sorted blood CD4 and CD8 repertoires. TCRdb obtained this table from immuneACCESS and retained in-frame rearrangements with V and J assigned. These tables miss some clones; where compared with another copy, unresolved V genes account for less than half of the shortfall, and the remainder is unexplained. D and trimming were read from the DNA, whereas the V and J calls and clone size are those reported in that table. Across this sample there are approximately 200,000 clones, with 45% to 65% seen only once. The top ten constitute around 3% of the sample.

Broader findings and caveats from the paper: Unlike mouse skin, which is dominated by gammadelta T cells, normal human skin has resident alphabeta T cells that are also sequenced, and this complicates analysis of the scalp TCR repertoire. Many expanded lesional clones persisted in scalp and blood during tofacitinib treatment, which may partly explain relapse after stopping treatment. Scalp clonality and the number of expanded CD8+ clones among the top 100 scalp clones were significantly decreased by tofacitinib. Higher clonality and more expanded CD8+ clones were observed in lesional scalp than in normal scalp, particularly in alopecia totalis/universalis, a finding suggestive of antigenic drive. Shared TCR sequences between patients were less evident than in mice, which may be partly attributable to HLA diversity in the patient population. Because the treated cohort was small and had only one nonresponder, larger studies are needed to examine links between baseline CD8+ expansion and response.

V is reduced by 2 bases and J by 8 bases, leaving a spacing of 7 bases between them. Per the germline V gene, LGHNA is the CDR1 and YNFKEQ is the CDR2. The cysteine opens and the phenylalanine closes a CDR3 of 12 amino acids. CDR3 DNA only is kept here, 36 bases in frame from base 1. This sequence was found in a human donor with alopecia areata. The chain was built from TRBV4-2 and TRBJ2-1; TRBD2 is a possible D gene, resting on 5 matching bases. The starting material was CD4+ T cells sorted from blood, obtained at week 4, from a patient treated with tofacitinib. CDR3 region: CASSQRGDEQFF. In nucleotide form, the sequence is TGTGCCAGCAGCCAACGGGGTGATGAGCAGTTCTTC.